This TCR beta chain was sequenced for a study of blood T cell repertoires in COVID-19. Study summary: PBMCs, B-cell-depleted T cells, or T cells provided the cDNA or gDNA that made up the material.

CDR1 is SGHTA and CDR2 is FQGNSA in the germline V gene. With 1 base removed from V and 1 base from J, the gap between germline ends came to 11 bases. The CDR3 sequence is 15 residues long. This table comes from immunoSEQ multiplex PCR, and its TCRdb copy is limited to in-frame clones, with some not included. This repertoire shows 90,000 to 120,000 clones, approximately 88% found once; its top ten account for 6.8%. The V gene is TRBV7-2, the J gene TRBJ2-7; D is possibly TRBD1 (6 bases). What was sequenced was peripheral blood. The sequence came from a man aged 50-60 years with active or convalescent COVID-19. The CDR3 reads CASSLGSGVSYEQYF. Written as DNA, the CDR3 is TGTGCCAGCAGCTTAGGGTCAGGGGTTTCCTACGAGCAGTACTTC. Drawing the rest from reference TRBV7-2 and TRBJ2-7, the complete variable domain is GAGVSQSPSNKVTEKGKDVELRCDPISGHTALYWYRQSLGQGLEFLIYFQGNSAPDKSGLPSDRFSAERTGGSVSTLTIQRTQQEDSAVYLCASSLGSGVSYEQYFGPGTRLTVT.